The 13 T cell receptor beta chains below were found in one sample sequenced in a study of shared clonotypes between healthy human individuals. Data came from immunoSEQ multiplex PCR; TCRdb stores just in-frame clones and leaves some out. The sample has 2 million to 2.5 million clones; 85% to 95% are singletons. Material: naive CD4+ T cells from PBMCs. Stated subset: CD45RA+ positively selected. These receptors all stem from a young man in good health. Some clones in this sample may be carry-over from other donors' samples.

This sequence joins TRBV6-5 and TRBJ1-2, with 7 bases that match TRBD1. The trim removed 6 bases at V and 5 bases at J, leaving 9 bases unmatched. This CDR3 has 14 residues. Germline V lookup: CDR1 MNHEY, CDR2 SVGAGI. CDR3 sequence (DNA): TGTGCCAGCAGAGATACCGGGACAGCTTATGGCTACACCTTC. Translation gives CASRDTGTAYGYTF.

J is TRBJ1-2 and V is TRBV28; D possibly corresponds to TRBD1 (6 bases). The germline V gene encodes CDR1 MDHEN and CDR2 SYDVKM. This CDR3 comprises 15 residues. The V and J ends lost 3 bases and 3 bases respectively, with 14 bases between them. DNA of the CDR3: TGTGCCAGCAGTTTCGGCACAGGGTTTTACTATGGCTACACCTTC. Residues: CASSFGTGFYYGYTF.

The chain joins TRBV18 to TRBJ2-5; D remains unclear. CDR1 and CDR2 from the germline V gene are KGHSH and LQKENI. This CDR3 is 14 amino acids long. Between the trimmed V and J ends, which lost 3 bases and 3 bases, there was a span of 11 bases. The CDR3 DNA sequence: TGTGCCAGCTCACCCCCTAGACGAAAAGAGACCCAGTACTTC. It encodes CASSPPRRKETQYF.

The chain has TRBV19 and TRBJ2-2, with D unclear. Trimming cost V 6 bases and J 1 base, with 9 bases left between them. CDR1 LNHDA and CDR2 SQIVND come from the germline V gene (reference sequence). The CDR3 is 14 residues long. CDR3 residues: CASRGSMNTGELFF. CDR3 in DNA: TGTGCCAGTAGAGGGTCGATGAACACCGGGGAGCTGTTTTTT.

CDR3: CASREWEAGEETQYF. The CDR3, as DNA: TGCGCCAGCAGGGAATGGGAGGCGGGAGAAGAGACCCAGTACTTC. This chain connects TRBV10-2 to TRBJ2-5; 7 positions match TRBD2. The germline V gene encodes CDR1 WSHSY and CDR2 SAAADI. The ends lost 6 bases at V and 3 bases at J; junction bases unmatched: 10. CDR3 length: 15 amino acids.

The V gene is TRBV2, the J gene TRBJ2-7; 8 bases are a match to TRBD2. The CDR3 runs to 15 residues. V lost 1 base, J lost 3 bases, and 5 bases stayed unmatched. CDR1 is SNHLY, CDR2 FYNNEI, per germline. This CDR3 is CASSEEVAGIYEQYF. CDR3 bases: TGTGCCAGCAGTGAAGAGGTAGCGGGAATCTACGAGCAGTACTTC.

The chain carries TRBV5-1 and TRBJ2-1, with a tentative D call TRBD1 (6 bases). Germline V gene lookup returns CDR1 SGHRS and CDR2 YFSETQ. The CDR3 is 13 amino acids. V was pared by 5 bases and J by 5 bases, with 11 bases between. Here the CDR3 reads CASRQRQDNEQFF. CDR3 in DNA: TGCGCCAGCAGACAAAGACAGGACAATGAGCAGTTCTTC.

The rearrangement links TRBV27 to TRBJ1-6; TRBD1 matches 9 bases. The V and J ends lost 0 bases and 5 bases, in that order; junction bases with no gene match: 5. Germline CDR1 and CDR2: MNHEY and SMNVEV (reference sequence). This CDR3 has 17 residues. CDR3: CASSLSYRGPDNSPLHF. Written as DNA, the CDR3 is TGTGCCAGCAGTTTATCGTACAGGGGGCCGGATAATTCACCCCTCCACTTT.

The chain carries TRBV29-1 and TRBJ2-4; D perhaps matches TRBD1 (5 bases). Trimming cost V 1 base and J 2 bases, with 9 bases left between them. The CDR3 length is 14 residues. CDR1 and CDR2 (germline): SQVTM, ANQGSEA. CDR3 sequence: CSVEGPGTKNIQYF. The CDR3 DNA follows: TGCAGCGTTGAAGGGCCAGGGACCAAAAACATTCAGTACTTC.

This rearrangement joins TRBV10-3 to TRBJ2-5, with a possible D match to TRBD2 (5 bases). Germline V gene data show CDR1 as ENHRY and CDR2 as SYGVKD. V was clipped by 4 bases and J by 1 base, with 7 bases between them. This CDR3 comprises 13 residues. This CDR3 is CAISVSVQETQYF. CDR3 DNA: TGTGCCATCAGTGTTAGCGTCCAAGAGACCCAGTACTTC.

The CDR3 here is CASSSQDSSQYF. For the CDR3, the DNA is TGTGCCAGCAGCTCCCAAGACAGTTCCCAGTACTTC. This sequence joins TRBV7-2 and TRBJ2-5, with D possibly being TRBD1 (5 bases). This CDR3 has 12 residues. V dropped 4 bases and J dropped 9 bases, with 12 bases sitting between them. Per germline, CDR1 SGHTA and CDR2 FQGNSA.

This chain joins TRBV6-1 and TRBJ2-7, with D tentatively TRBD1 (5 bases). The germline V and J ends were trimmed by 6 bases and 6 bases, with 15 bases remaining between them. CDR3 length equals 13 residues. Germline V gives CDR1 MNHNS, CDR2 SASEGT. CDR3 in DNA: TGTGCCAGCAGGGAGACAGCCTTCTCCGAGCAGTACTTC. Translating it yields CASRETAFSEQYF.

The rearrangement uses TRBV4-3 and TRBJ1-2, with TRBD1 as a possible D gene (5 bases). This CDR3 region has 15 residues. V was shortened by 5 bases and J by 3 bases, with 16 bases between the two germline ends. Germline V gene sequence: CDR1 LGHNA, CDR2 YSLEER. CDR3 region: CASSFRRGDDYGYTF. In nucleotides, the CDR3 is TGCGCCAGCAGCTTCAGGAGAGGGGACGACTATGGCTACACCTTC.